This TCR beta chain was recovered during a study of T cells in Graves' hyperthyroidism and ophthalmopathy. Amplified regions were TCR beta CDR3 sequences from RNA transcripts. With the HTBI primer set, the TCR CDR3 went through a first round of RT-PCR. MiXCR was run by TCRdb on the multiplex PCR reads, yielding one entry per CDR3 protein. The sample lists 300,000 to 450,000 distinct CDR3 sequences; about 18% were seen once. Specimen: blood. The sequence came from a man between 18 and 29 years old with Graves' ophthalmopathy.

DNA for the CDR3: TGTGCCAGCTCCGTAAGGACAGGGATCGTAGCCGAGGACTACGAGCAGTACTTC. It codes for CASSVRTGIVAEDYEQYF. The gene calls are TRBV6-2 or TRBV6-3 and TRBJ2-7, with 8 bases lining up with TRBD1. The CDR3 runs 18 residues. V shed 8 bases and J 3 bases; nucleotides not matched to a gene: 21. CDR1 is MNHEY and CDR2 is SVGEGT in the germline V gene.